This T cell receptor (beta chain) was obtained from a study of regulatory T cells in long-lasting Graves disease (dated by TCRdb to 2020 to 2023). For the wider study: Newly diagnosed Graves' disease patients had taken antithyroid drugs for less than 3 months. This study used TCR sequencing and RNA sequencing of peripheral blood to compare persistent Graves' disease patients against newly diagnosed Graves' disease patients. The study was conducted in China and was registered as a clinical trial. A total of approximately 35 samples underwent TCR sequencing: some 13 from persistent and around 20 from newly diagnosed Graves' disease patients.

Overall results and qualifications from the work: The study examined only peripheral blood because the primary lesion, thyroid tissue, could not be accessed. Sequencing and analysis were restricted to the TCR beta chain. Compared with newly diagnosed patients, persistent Graves' disease patients had lower TCR Shannon entropy and fewer highly expanded clones, which suggests clonal expansion. Persistent disease showed preferential use of TRBV28, TRBJ1-2 and TRBJ2-5, whereas newly diagnosed disease favored TRBV20-1 and TRBJ2-1. Persistent patients shared more public clonotypes among themselves (over 2,500) than newly diagnosed patients did (about 970). The authors acknowledged the small sample size as a limitation that may reduce accuracy.

This clonotype has at least ten counts. Its antigen remains undetermined. No base-level quality is on record; no much larger clone is a single base apart. In the paper's terms, the time point label means: newly diagnosed GD, antithyroid drugs for less than 3 months. For both TCR sequencing and RNA sequencing, RNA was extracted from PBMCs using TRIzol. Graves' disease was diagnosed according to American Thyroid Association guidelines. Patients were recruited from an endocrinology department in Xi'an, China. Each patient gave around 9.2 milliliters of peripheral blood, collected in an EDTA anticoagulant tube. Ficoll Paque Plus density gradient separation was used to isolate PBMCs, and no further T cell sorting was done. RNA quality was checked with an Agilent 2100 Bioanalyzer and agarose gel, and concentration with a NanoDrop 2000. V drops 5 bases and J drops 8 bases, leaving 36 bases in between. The CDR3 has 20 amino acids, counting the end cysteine and phenylalanine. The kept DNA is CDR3 alone, 60 bases in frame from the first base. As encoded in the germline V gene, CDR1 is MNHNS while CDR2 is SASEGT.

The library relied on multiplex PCR. These reads were obtained on an Illumina HiSeq 4000. iRepertoire HTBI primers and Arm-PCR amplification of CDR3 regions were used to construct TCR beta libraries. Gel purification was performed on PCR products prior to sequencing. The authors' analysis ran thus. Across samples, some 62 TRBV and 13 to 15 TRBJ segments were identified and used for gene usage analysis of CDR3 amino acid clonotypes. COPE and FqMerger were used to merge filtered high-quality paired reads into contigs. BLAST was used to align contigs to IMGT TRBV, TRBD and TRBJ reference genes, and CDR3 was defined according to IMGT. Any clonotype with a frequency above 0.1% was classified as a highly expanded clone. Shannon entropy served as the measure of repertoire diversity, while the Gini coefficient captured V-J evenness. Clonotypes shared by more than one individual were considered public. TCRdb redid the processing of the public reads, applying fastp at Q25 and MiXCR, and retained in-frame beta chains. Each CDR3 protein appears once, grouped with its most common genes and DNA. The V and J calls, along with clone size, are taken from TCRdb and not from the paper's own processing. This sample gives approximately 540,000 distinct CDR3 sequences in total; around 13% of them show up just once. Over 7% of the sample is in the top ten clones.

The same data also contributed to another study, on T cells in Graves' hyperthyroidism and ophthalmopathy. As the second paper documents: A patient counted as having stable Graves' hyperthyroidism if no progression to ophthalmopathy occurred over 18 months of follow-up. Hyperthyroidism patients were aged 18 to 65 years and newly diagnosed, with disease duration of less than 2 months. Patients with uncontrolled infections, other autoimmune diseases, pregnancy or lactation were excluded. Diagnoses were established on the basis of clinical symptoms, serum thyroxine and TRAb, thyroid ultrasound, and orbital computed tomography. A first-round RT-PCR of the TCR CDR3 used the HTBI primer set with the Qiagen OneStep RT-PCR kit. Blood samples also contained most of the expanded thyroid clonotypes (frequency above 0.001), which suggests that blood repertoires may reflect thyroid immune responses. A model built on a 13 V-J signature distinguished ophthalmopathy from stable hyperthyroidism, reaching 87.88% sensitivity and under 84% specificity in cross-validation and 80%/75% in testing. During validation, the model predicted progression to ophthalmopathy a median of about 6.5 months ahead of onset, with just under 71% sensitivity and about 75% specificity. A discovery cohort of fewer than 110 patients, fewer than 50 with Graves' ophthalmopathy and roughly 59 with stable Graves' hyperthyroidism, was used to find distinguishing TCR V-J signatures. Prospective prediction of ophthalmopathy was tested in an independent validation cohort consisting of 18 to 20 hyperthyroidism patients and some 16 patients who later progressed to ophthalmopathy. The approximately 100 discovery patients were divided at random into training and test sets in a 7:3 ratio. The study also compared thyroid tissue and blood T-cell repertoires from a handful of Graves' hyperthyroidism patients. After blood sampling, hyperthyroidism patients were treated with methimazole at a starting dose of 30 mg daily, and ophthalmopathy patients were treated with high-dose intravenous methylprednisolone. The libraries were constructed in a second round of multiplex PCR and then size-selected and purified. Libraries were sequenced paired-end with 100 bp reads on an Illumina HiSeq2000. SOAPnuke was used to process the raw data, removing reads that contained adapters or uncalled bases, had a mean Phred below 15, or lacked an exact match to the constant primer or identifier. High-quality paired reads were merged using COPE v1.2.5, and each unique nucleotide sequence was defined as a clonotype. MiTCR v1.1 was used to align clonotypes to the IMGT TRBV, TRBD and TRBJ reference segments. Only V-J combinations with frequency above 0.0001, covering 99% to 99.2% of repertoires, were analysed. The TCS score was defined as the ratio of F50 (clonal expansion) to E x V (chaos), calculated using BLOSUM62-based TCRdist between CDR3 peptides within each V-J. Welch's t-statistics and random forest reduced roughly 530 V-J features to about 12, which were used in a naive Bayes classifier (R e1071). Sample size was not statistically predetermined, and investigators were not blinded to group allocation. According to the paper, TCR Vbeta CDR3 sequencing was carried out on more than 120 peripheral blood samples, which came from about 45 ophthalmopathy, 80 or so hyperthyroidism and about 17 progressor patients.

The input for sequencing was peripheral blood mononuclear cells (PBMCs), taken at new diagnosis, from a patient treated with antithyroid drugs. This TCR was sampled from a woman in her 30s with Graves disease. Donor details come from another sample of the same person, matched by shared clones. The chain is assembled from TRBV6-1 and TRBJ1-1, and possibly TRBD1, on 5 matching bases. The nucleotides are TGTGCCAGCAGTCTGGAAGGGACTCCGGTCGGGCCAAACGAGTCCTGGGAAGCTTTCTTT. It encodes CASSLEGTPVGPNESWEAFF.